Sequencing of this T cell receptor beta chain was carried out in a study of T cell changes during pregnancy in multiple sclerosis. Assay used: immunoSEQ multiplex PCR; TCRdb lists only in-frame clones, some missing. The data hold 55,000 to 65,000 clones, with roughly nine tenths observed a single time. The CDR3 contains 13 residues. Trimming stripped 6 bases from V and 6 bases from J, with 16 bases between. The germline CDR1 and CDR2 sequences are SGHKS and YYEKEE (reference sequence). This sequence originates from a female donor in good health, enrolled as a control in a pregnancy study. This chain connects TRBV5-5 to TRBJ2-7; a possible D gene is TRBD1 (5 bases). The source material was peripheral blood, sampled in the first trimester of pregnancy. The CDR3 DNA sequence: TGTGCCAGCATGGGGCAGGGATCCCTCGAGCAGTACTTC. Protein product: CASMGQGSLEQYF.